This T cell receptor beta chain was captured in a study of T cells in women clearing cervical HPV infection. According to its frequency, this clone is medium-sized. From the germline J gene comes the end of the CDR3, since the read stops 3 residues before it. The method was immunoSEQ multiplex PCR; TCRdb's version includes in-frame clones alone and lacks a portion of them. This sample contains about 22,000 clones. This CDR3 spans 15 amino acids. Trimming took off 0 bases at V and 2 bases at J, with 10 bases between the two ends. The V gene's germline CDR1 is KGHSH and CDR2 LQKENI. The sequence was collected from a woman aged 18 to 75 with a cervical HPV16 infection that either progressed to CIN3+ or cleared (not recorded which). The rearrangement joins TRBV18 to TRBJ1-2; tentatively, D is TRBD1 (5 bases). The specimen was blood buffy coat. Partial CDR3 DNA: TGTGCCAGCTCACCACCCGGACACAGGAACTATGGC. It is translated as CASSPPGHRNYG. In full, the CDR3 reads CASSPPGHRNYGYTF.